This T cell receptor (beta chain) derives from a study of OX40 agonist ivuxolimab in advanced cancers. Looking at the study overall: Among those treated, three patients had partial responses, one with hepatocellular carcinoma and two with cutaneous melanoma.

The germline V gene has CDR1 LNHDA and CDR2 SQIVND (reference sequence). Trimming cost V 10 bases and J 2 bases; bases outside gene matches: 12. The CDR3 sequence is 15 residues long. The method was immunoSEQ multiplex PCR; TCRdb's version includes in-frame clones alone and lacks a portion of them. Among fewer than 35,000 clones, around 81% were seen once, and the ten largest hold approximately 21%. The sequenced sample was CD4+ or CD8+ T cells sorted from blood, obtained in a trial of the OX40 agonist ivuxolimab. The TCR was taken from an adult with an advanced solid tumor such as melanoma, head and neck, liver or kidney cancer. The genes are TRBV19 and TRBJ2-3, with 7 bases identical to TRBD2. CDR3 region: CATKPKRGYTDTQYF. The CDR3 bases are TGTGCCACGAAACCGAAGCGGGGATACACAGATACGCAGTATTTT.